The present TCR beta chain was sequenced within a study of cytomegalovirus exposure and HLA in healthy donors. Sequencing used immunoSEQ multiplex PCR; TCRdb keeps in-frame clones, though not all of them. The sample has 250,000 to 350,000 clones, approximately 90% seen once. About this clone: As yet, its antigen is unknown.

Germline lookup yields CDR1 SNHLY and CDR2 FYNNEI. The length of the CDR3 is 18 residues. Between the trimmed V and J ends, which lost 6 bases and 4 bases, there was a span of 27 bases. The study, taken as a whole, reports: Subsequent analysis found a tendency for first-cohort TCR clusters to co-occur within the 90 to 150 validation repertoires. Cytomegalovirus association was assigned to more than 150 TCR beta chains.

The V call is TRBV2, the J call TRBJ1-1; D is possibly TRBD1 (6 bases). The sequence was obtained from a woman aged 18-30 years in good health and CMV-seronegative. Sequenced: PBMCs. CDR3 loop: CASRETGPTTWGSTEAFF. The CDR3 bases are TGTGCCAGCAGGGAGACAGGTCCTACGACATGGGGTTCCACTGAAGCTTTCTTT. Variable domain in full (rest from reference TRBV2 and TRBJ1-1): EPEVTQTPSHQVTQMGQEVILRCVPISNHLYFYWYRQILGQKVEFLVSFYNNEISEKSEIFDDQFSVERPDGSNFTLKIRSTKLEDSAMYFCASRETGPTTWGSTEAFFGQGTRLTVV.